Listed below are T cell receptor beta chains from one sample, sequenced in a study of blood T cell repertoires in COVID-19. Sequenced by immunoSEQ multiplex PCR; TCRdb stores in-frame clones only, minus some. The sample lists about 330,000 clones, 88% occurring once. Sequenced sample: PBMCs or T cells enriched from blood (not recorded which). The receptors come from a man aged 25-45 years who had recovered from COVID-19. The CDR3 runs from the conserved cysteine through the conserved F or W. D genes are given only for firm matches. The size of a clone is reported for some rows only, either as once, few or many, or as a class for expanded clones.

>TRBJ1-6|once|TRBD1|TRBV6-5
CASRTGDNSPLHF
TGTGCCAGCAGGACAGGGGATAATTCACCCCTCCACTTT
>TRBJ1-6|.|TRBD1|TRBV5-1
CASSPVQGSLESYNSPLHF
TGCGCCAGCAGCCCGGTACAGGGGTCGTTGGAGTCCTATAATTCACCCCTCCACTTT
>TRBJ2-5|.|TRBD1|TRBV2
CASTRTGVGETQYF
TGTGCCAGCACCCGGACAGGGGTTGGGGAGACCCAGTACTTC
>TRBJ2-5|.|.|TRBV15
CATSPAMLETQYF
TGTGCCACCAGCCCCGCGATGCTAGAGACCCAGTACTTC
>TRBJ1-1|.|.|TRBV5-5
CASSLVSFYNTEAFF
TGTGCCAGCAGCTTGGTTTCCTTTTATAACACTGAAGCTTTCTTT
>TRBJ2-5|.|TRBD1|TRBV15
CATSSPDRGSQYF
TGTGCCACCAGCAGTCCGGACAGGGGGTCCCAGTACTTC
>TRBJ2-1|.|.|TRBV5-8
CASSLVQGHEQFF
TGTGCCAGCAGCTTGGTCCAGGGCCATGAGCAGTTCTTC
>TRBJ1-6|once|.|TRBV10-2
CASSSPGRSYNSPLHF
TGCGCCAGCAGCTCACCAGGGAGGTCCTATAATTCACCCCTCCACTTT
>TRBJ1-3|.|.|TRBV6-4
CTSSGGPNTRINTIYF
TGTACCAGCAGTGGGGGGCCGAACACAAGGATAAACACCATATATTTT
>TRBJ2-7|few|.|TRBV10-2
CASSGLEVPYEQYF
TGCGCCAGCAGTGGTTTGGAGGTCCCCTACGAGCAGTACTTC
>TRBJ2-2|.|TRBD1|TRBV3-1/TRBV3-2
CASSSTGGNTGELFF
TGTGCCAGCAGCTCAACAGGGGGAAACACCGGGGAGCTGTTTTTT
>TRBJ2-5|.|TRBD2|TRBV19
CASSTYSGTSGFEGETQYF
TGTGCCAGTAGTACCTACTCCGGGACTAGCGGCTTCGAGGGTGAGACCCAGTACTTC
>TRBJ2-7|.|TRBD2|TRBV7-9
CASSFLTSGSSSYEQYF
TGTGCCAGCAGCTTCCTGACTAGCGGGAGTAGCTCCTACGAGCAGTACTTC
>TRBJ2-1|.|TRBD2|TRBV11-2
CASSLAGLAGGRKKFF
TGTGCCAGCAGCTTAGCAGGTCTAGCGGGGGGGCGTAAAAAGTTCTTC
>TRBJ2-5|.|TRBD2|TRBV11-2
CASSLDGTSEQETQYF
TGTGCCAGCAGCTTAGATGGGACTAGCGAACAAGAGACCCAGTACTTC
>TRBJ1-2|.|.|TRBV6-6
CASSSWGRKGYTF
TGTGCCAGCAGCTCATGGGGGCGGAAAGGCTACACCTTC
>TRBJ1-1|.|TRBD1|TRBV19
CASSTYRGDMNTEAFF
TGTGCCAGTAGTACCTACAGGGGAGACATGAACACTGAAGCTTTCTTT
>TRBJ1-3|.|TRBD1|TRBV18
CASSPSRGPFGNTIYF
TGTGCCAGCTCACCTTCCAGGGGGCCCTTTGGAAACACCATATATTTT
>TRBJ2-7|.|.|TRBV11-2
CASSPSIGRDEQYF
TGTGCCAGCAGCCCCTCCATAGGTCGGGACGAGCAGTACTTC
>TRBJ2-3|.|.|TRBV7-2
CASSSQAGFTDTQYF
TGTGCCAGCAGCTCCCAAGCGGGCTTCACAGATACGCAGTATTTT
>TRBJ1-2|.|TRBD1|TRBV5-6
CASSWPGTGDDGYTF
TGTGCCAGCAGCTGGCCCGGGACAGGGGACGATGGCTACACCTTC
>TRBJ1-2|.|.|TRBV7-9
CASSHGGAEGYTF
TGTGCCAGCAGTCACGGGGGGGCCGAGGGCTACACCTTC
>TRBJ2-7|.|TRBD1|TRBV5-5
CASSTGTGGHEQYF
TGTGCCAGCAGCACCGGGACAGGGGGACACGAGCAGTACTTC
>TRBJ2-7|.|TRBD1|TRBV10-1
CASGDRIYEQYF
TGCGCCAGCGGGGACAGGATCTACGAGCAGTACTTC
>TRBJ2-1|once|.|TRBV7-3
CASSLMPGTYNEQFF
TGTGCCAGCAGCTTAATGCCAGGGACCTACAATGAGCAGTTCTTC
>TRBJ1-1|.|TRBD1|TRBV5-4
CASSSVLTGGAFF
TGTGCCAGCAGCTCTGTCCTGACAGGGGGAGCTTTCTTT
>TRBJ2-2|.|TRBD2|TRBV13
CASRVAGGNTGELFF
TGTGCCAGCAGAGTAGCGGGGGGGAACACCGGGGAGCTGTTTTTT
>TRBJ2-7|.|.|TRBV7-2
CASSLGRGGSYEQYF
TGTGCCAGCAGCTTAGGTCGAGGGGGTTCCTACGAGCAGTACTTC
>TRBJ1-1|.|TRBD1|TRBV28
CASSSSGTGGTEAFF
TGTGCCAGCAGTTCGTCCGGGACAGGGGGCACTGAAGCTTTCTTT
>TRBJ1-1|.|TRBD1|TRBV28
CASSFRTGTEAFF
TGTGCCAGCAGTTTTCGGACAGGCACTGAAGCTTTCTTT
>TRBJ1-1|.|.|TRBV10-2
CASSYHYRDNTEAFF
TGCGCCAGCAGTTACCACTACAGGGACAACACTGAAGCTTTCTTT
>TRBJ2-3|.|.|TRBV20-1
CSASALTDTQYF
TGCAGTGCTAGTGCCCTCACAGATACGCAGTATTTT
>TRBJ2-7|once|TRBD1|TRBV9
CASSVNRDRGPEQYF
TGTGCCAGCAGCGTAAACCGGGACAGGGGACCCGAGCAGTACTTC
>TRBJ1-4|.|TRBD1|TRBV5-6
CASSQTGEKLFF
TGTGCCAGCAGCCAGACAGGGGAAAAACTGTTTTTT
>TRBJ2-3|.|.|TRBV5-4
CASSSTQATDTQYF
TGTGCCAGCAGCTCGACACAGGCTACAGATACGCAGTATTTT
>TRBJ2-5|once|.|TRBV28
CASRQGSQETQYF
TGTGCCAGCAGGCAGGGTTCTCAAGAGACCCAGTACTTC
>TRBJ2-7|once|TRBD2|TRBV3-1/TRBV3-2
CASSQRLASSEQYF
TGTGCCAGCAGCCAACGACTAGCGTCTAGCGAGCAGTACTTC
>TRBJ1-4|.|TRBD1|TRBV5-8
CASSLFRGTVQPSNEKLFF
TGTGCCAGCAGCTTGTTCCGGGGGACAGTACAGCCCTCTAATGAAAAACTGTTTTTT
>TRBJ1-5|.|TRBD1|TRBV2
CASSPGTGVNQPQHF
TGTGCCAGCAGCCCCGGGACAGGGGTCAATCAGCCCCAGCATTTT
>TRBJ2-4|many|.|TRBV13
CASSFEPGEHIQYF
TGTGCCAGCAGCTTTGAGCCCGGAGAGCACATTCAGTACTTC
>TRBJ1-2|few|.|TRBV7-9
CASSSHEGSIYGYTF
TGTGCCAGCAGCTCCCATGAGGGAAGCATCTATGGCTACACCTTC
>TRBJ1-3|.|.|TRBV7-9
CASSSGWGSGNTIYF
TGTGCCAGCAGCTCAGGGTGGGGTTCTGGAAACACCATATATTTT
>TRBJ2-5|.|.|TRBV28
CASTQSGNQETQYF
TGTGCCAGCACCCAATCCGGGAACCAAGAGACCCAGTACTTC
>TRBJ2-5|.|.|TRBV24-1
CATSDLQTGLETQYF
TGTGCCACCAGTGATTTACAAACAGGGTTGGAGACCCAGTACTTC
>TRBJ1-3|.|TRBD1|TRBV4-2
CASSHLGQGVGNTIYF
TGTGCCAGCAGCCACCTGGGACAGGGAGTAGGAAACACCATATATTTT
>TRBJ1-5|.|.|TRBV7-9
CASSLTGAGQPQHF
TGTGCCAGCAGCTTAACTGGGGCCGGTCAGCCCCAGCATTTT
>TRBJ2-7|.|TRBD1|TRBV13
CASSLGARGPYEQYF
TGTGCCAGCAGCTTAGGGGCCAGGGGGCCCTACGAGCAGTACTTC
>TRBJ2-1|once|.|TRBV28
CASSLGQYNEQFF
TGTGCCAGCAGTTTAGGTCAGTACAATGAGCAGTTCTTC
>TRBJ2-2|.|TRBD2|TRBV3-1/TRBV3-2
CASSQELASGGKITGELFF
TGTGCCAGCAGCCAAGAGTTGGCTAGCGGGGGGAAAATCACCGGGGAGCTGTTTTTT
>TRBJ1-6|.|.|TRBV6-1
CASSESGGLWNSPLHF
TGTGCCAGCAGTGAATCCGGCGGTCTCTGGAATTCACCCCTCCACTTT
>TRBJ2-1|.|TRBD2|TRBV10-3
CAIRPAGLQFF
TGTGCCATCAGACCAGCGGGGCTGCAGTTCTTC
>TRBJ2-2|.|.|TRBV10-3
CAISEKGAGVTGELFF
TGTGCCATCAGCGAAAAGGGAGCAGGGGTAACCGGGGAGCTGTTTTTT
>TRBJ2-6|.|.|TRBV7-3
CASSSGLGAGANVLTF
TGTGCCAGCAGCTCTGGACTGGGCGCCGGGGCCAACGTCCTGACTTTC
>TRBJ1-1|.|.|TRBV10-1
CASSDGGNTEAFF
TGCGCCAGCAGTGACGGGGGAAACACTGAAGCTTTCTTT
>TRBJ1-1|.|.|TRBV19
CASSNRGGNTEAFF
TGTGCCAGTAGTAACCGGGGGGGGAACACTGAAGCTTTCTTT
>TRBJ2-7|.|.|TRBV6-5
CASSYSGGGKLYEQYF
TGTGCCAGCAGTTACTCAGGGGGGGGGAAACTCTACGAGCAGTACTTC